Listed below are T cell receptor beta chains from one sample, sequenced in a study of T cell responses to AZD1222 COVID-19 vaccine. Only in-frame clones appear in the TCRdb table, and some are missing; sequencing was by immunoSEQ multiplex PCR. The sample has roughly 160,000 clones; approximately 88% are singletons. This specimen consisted of peripheral blood, obtained 28 days after the second AZD1222 dose. These receptor sequences come from an adult who received the AZD1222 COVID-19 vaccine. CDR3s include the opening cysteine and the closing phenylalanine or tryptophan. D genes are given only for firm matches. Some rows mark clone size as missing; the rest say once, few, many or name a class of expanded clone.

clone size,CDR3 length,V gene,J gene,D gene,CDR3 protein,CDR3 DNA
NA,11,TRBV12-3/TRBV12-4,TRBJ1-5,TRBD1,CASRRGRPQHF,TGTGCCAGCAGAAGGGGGCGGCCCCAGCATTTT
NA,14,TRBV5-8,TRBJ2-7,NA,CASDHGGGAHEQYF,TGTGCCAGCGACCATGGAGGGGGGGCCCACGAGCAGTACTTC
NA,13,TRBV29-1,TRBJ2-7,NA,CSVAGVGTSEQYF,TGCAGCGTTGCCGGGGTCGGGACGAGCGAGCAGTACTTC
few,13,TRBV19,TRBJ1-2,NA,CASSMRANYGYTF,TGTGCCAGTAGTATGAGAGCTAACTATGGCTACACCTTC
NA,15,TRBV7-8,TRBJ2-5,NA,CASSTPQRGQETQYF,TGTGCCAGCAGCACCCCCCAAAGGGGCCAAGAGACCCAGTACTTC
NA,16,TRBV5-1,TRBJ2-2,NA,CASSLFVGTNTGELFF,TGCGCCAGCAGCTTGTTTGTCGGAACGAACACCGGGGAGCTGTTTTTT
NA,17,TRBV12-2,TRBJ2-7,NA,CASRWWDRVRDPYEQYF,TGTGCAAGTCGCTGGTGGGACAGAGTCCGAGATCCCTACGAGCAGTACTTC
NA,13,TRBV5-1,TRBJ2-7,NA,CASSFGTSYEQYF,TGCGCCAGCAGCTTTGGGACTTCCTACGAGCAGTACTTC
once,19,TRBV9,TRBJ2-3,TRBD2,CASSHPVDDLAGLTDTQYF,TGTGCCAGCAGCCACCCGGTCGACGATTTAGCGGGGCTCACAGATACGCAGTATTTT
NA,15,TRBV19,TRBJ1-5,TRBD1,CASNLDRGGNQPQHF,TGTGCCAGTAATTTAGACAGGGGAGGCAATCAGCCCCAGCATTTT
once,16,TRBV7-9,TRBJ1-1,TRBD1,CASSLGQGAVDTEAFF,TGTGCCAGCAGCCTCGGGCAGGGGGCTGTAGACACTGAAGCTTTCTTT
few,14,TRBV19,TRBJ1-2,NA,CATSPGQANYGYTF,TGTGCCACATCGCCGGGCCAAGCTAACTATGGCTACACCTTC
NA,15,TRBV2,TRBJ2-2,NA,CASKEVHSSTGELFF,TGTGCCAGCAAGGAAGTTCACTCGTCCACCGGGGAGCTGTTTTTT
NA,15,TRBV5-4,TRBJ2-3,TRBD1,CASSSGQGRTDTQYF,TGTGCCAGCAGCTCTGGACAGGGGAGAACAGATACGCAGTATTTT
NA,15,TRBV27,TRBJ2-3,NA,CASSLWLPGTDTQYF,TGTGCCAGCAGTTTATGGCTCCCCGGCACAGATACGCAGTATTTT
NA,13,TRBV7-2,TRBJ2-3,NA,CASSFIKGDTQYF,TGTGCCAGCAGCTTCATCAAGGGTGATACGCAGTATTTT
few,14,TRBV30,TRBJ2-1,TRBD2,CACTSGGGYNEQFF,TGTGCCTGCACTTCGGGAGGGGGCTACAATGAGCAGTTCTTC
few,15,TRBV27,TRBJ2-7,NA,CASSFQADRSYEQYF,TGTGCCTCCTCTTTTCAAGCGGACCGCTCCTACGAGCAGTACTTC